This T cell receptor beta chain originates from a study of blood T cell repertoires in COVID-19. Study context: Sources were T cells, B-cell-depleted T cells, or PBMCs; the material itself was cDNA or gDNA.

CDR3 length: 17 amino acids. Germline V gene lookup returns CDR1 SGHRS and CDR2 YFSETQ. The trim removed 4 bases at V and 0 bases at J, leaving 9 bases unmatched. Sequenced by immunoSEQ multiplex PCR; TCRdb stores in-frame clones only, minus some. Counted here are about 38,000 clones, 80% to 90% occurring once; the ten biggest clones make up approximately 1.6%. While infection was still active, Seattle patients were enrolled and then followed longitudinally. The TCR comes from a man aged 55 to 70 with COVID-19, enrolled during active disease. Source material: peripheral blood. The rearrangement links TRBV5-1 to TRBJ1-1; the match to TRBD1 covers 10 bases. The CDR3 DNA reads as TGCGCCAGCAGCAACCGGGACAGGGGTGAGGTGAACACTGAAGCTTTCTTT. It codes for CASSNRDRGEVNTEAFF.